The 2 T cell receptor beta chains below were found in one sample sequenced in a study of molecular identifiers for immune sequencing clone quantification. From the PCR reads, TCRdb called clonotypes with MiXCR, one entry per CDR3 protein. The sample lists around 480,000 distinct CDR3 sequences, around 23% seen once, with roughly 0.77% in the top ten. The specimen was naive CD8+ T cells from blood, with Jurkat cell RNA spiked in. Documented subset: FACS-sorted CD8+CD4-CCR7+CD45RA+ naive T cells. The receptors were gathered from a human donor in good health. Some libraries in this study had Jurkat cell RNA spiked in.

This clonotype was seen only a few times. The chain carries TRBV6-6 and TRBJ2-1; no firm D call. The germline V gene encodes CDR1 MNHNY and CDR2 SVGAGI (reference sequence). V was pared by 5 bases and J by 4 bases, with 9 bases between. CDR3 length equals 13 residues. The CDR3 DNA reads as TGTGCCAGCAGTCAAACAAGATACAATGAGCAGTTCTTC. Translated: CASSQTRYNEQFF.

The gene calls are TRBV9 and TRBJ1-5, with a tentative D call TRBD1 (6 bases). The CDR3 runs to 15 residues. The V and J ends lost 3 bases and 1 base respectively, with 11 bases between them. The germline gives CDR1 SGDLS, CDR2 YYNGEE. The CDR3 DNA is TGTGCCAGCAGCGCAGGGGAGTTCAGCAATCAGCCCCAGCATTTT. Protein sequence: CASSAGEFSNQPQHF.